This T cell receptor beta chain was captured by sequencing in a study of blood T cells in healthy people across ages. Notes on this clonotype: The antigen remains unidentified.

With a J-beta primer mix and a sample-barcoded 5' primer, a second PCR ran about 7 to 12 cycles. TCRdb reanalysed the 5' RACE reads using MiXCR and keeps one entry per CDR3 protein. The sample holds fewer than 900,000 distinct CDR3 sequences, around 46% seen once. Study-level points and caveats: Across the age range, TCR beta diversity per million T cells fell in a roughly linear way.

The V segment lost 3 bases and the J segment 3 bases; nucleotides outside the gene matches: 5. The V gene's germline CDR1 is MNHEY and CDR2 SVGAGI. The CDR3 is 16 amino acids. This chain connects TRBV6-5 to TRBJ2-3; 11 bases map to TRBD2. Sequencing input: blood. The source of this sequence is a woman between 55 and 75 years old in good health. The CDR3 sequence: CASSYLAGGGTDTQYF. CDR3 DNA: TGTGCCAGCAGTTATCTAGCGGGGGGCGGGACAGATACGCAGTATTTT.